The T cell receptor (beta chain) under discussion was sequenced for a study of blood T cell repertoires in COVID-19. About the study: The analysed material was cDNA or gDNA that came from T cells, B-cell-depleted T cells, or PBMCs.

J gave up 5 bases and V 4 bases, and 7 bases lay outside the gene matches. The length of the CDR3 is 17 residues. Germline CDR1 and CDR2: LGHDT and YNNKEL (reference sequence). The data were produced by immunoSEQ multiplex PCR, yet TCRdb's version contains in-frame clones alone and is incomplete. This table has roughly 70,000 clones, 80% to 90% appearing once. This clonotype originated in a woman over 75 with active COVID-19. What was sequenced was peripheral blood. The chain links TRBV3-1 (or the pseudogene TRBV3-2) to TRBJ2-1; 14 bases are a match to TRBD2. The CDR3 DNA reads TGTGCCAGCAGCCCGGGGAGACTAGCGGGAGGGGACAATGAGCAGTTCTTC. Translating it yields CASSPGRLAGGDNEQFF.